This T cell receptor beta chain came from a study of siplizumab effects on memory and regulatory T cells. Each sample yielded about 96,000 assayed TCR templates. The protocol was immunoSEQ multiplex PCR, while the TCRdb copy is restricted to in-frame clones and leaves out a portion. Of roughly 26,000 clones listed, about 79% are singletons. This CDR3 has 13 amino acids. V lost 7 bases and J lost 1, with 10 bases in between. Germline assignment: CDR1 MNHNS and CDR2 SASEGT. Points on this clone: What it recognizes is unknown.

Study findings and constraints: Proliferating Tregs' suppressive function in siplizumab cultures went unconfirmed. Naive T cells appeared more diverse than memory cells and seemed to be major alloresponse contributors.

The chain is built from TRBV6-1 and TRBJ2-5; D is undetermined. Sequencing was carried out using memory CD4+ T cells sorted from blood. The TCR originated in a human donor in good health. CDR3 nucleotide sequence: TGTGCCAGCAAACTAATTCCCCAAGAGACCCAGTACTTC. Amino acid sequence: CASKLIPQETQYF.